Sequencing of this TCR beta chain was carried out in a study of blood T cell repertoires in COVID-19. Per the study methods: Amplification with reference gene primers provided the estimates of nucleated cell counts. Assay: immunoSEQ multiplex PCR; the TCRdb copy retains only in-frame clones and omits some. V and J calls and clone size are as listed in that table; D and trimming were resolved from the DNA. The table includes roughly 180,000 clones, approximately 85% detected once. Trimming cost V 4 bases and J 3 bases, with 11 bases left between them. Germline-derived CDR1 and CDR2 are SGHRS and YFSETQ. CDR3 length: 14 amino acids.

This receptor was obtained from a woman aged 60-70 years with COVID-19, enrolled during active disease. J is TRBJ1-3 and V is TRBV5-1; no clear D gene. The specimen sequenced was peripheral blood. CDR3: CASSQITGGNTIYF. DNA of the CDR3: TGCGCCAGCAGCCAAATTACGGGTGGAAACACCATATATTTT. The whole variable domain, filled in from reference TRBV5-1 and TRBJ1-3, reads KAGVTQTPRYLIKTRGQQVTLSCSPISGHRSVSWYQQTPGQGLQFLFEYFSETQRNKGNFPGRFSGRQFSNSRSEMNVSTLELGDSALYLCASSQITGGNTIYFGEGSWLTVV.